This TCR beta chain appears in the sequencing data of a study of CD8+ T cells in alopecia areata. Study-level information: Treated individuals took tofacitinib by mouth, 5 to 10 mg twice daily. Study-wide results and limits: There were also resident alphabeta T cells of normal skin sequenced in scalp samples. Uncertainty remains about how baseline CD8+ expansion links to response, with one nonresponder.

Indicated treatment: oral pan-JAK inhibitor, 5-10 mg twice daily. Peripheral blood, together with lesional scalp punch biopsies, was collected from alopecia areata patients. From germline, CDR1 is MNHEY and CDR2 SVGAGI. V was clipped by 6 bases and J by 3 bases; unmatched bases: 5. The CDR3 runs 14 residues. RNA extraction was followed by reverse transcription into cDNA, which acted as the sequencing template. Produced via immunoSEQ multiplex PCR; TCRdb's table is partial and in-frame only. The profile shows about 220,000 clones, under 60% of them singletons. With respect to this clone: Its antigen remains unknown.

V usage is TRBV6-5 and J usage is TRBJ1-5; TRBD1 agrees at 7 bases. The sequencing used CD4+ T cells sorted from blood, collected at week 4, from a patient treated with tofacitinib. This clonotype was sampled from a human donor with alopecia areata. The CDR3 nucleotides read TGTGCCAGCAGCACGGGACAGAACAATCAGCCCCAGCATTTT. Amino acids: CASSTGQNNQPQHF.